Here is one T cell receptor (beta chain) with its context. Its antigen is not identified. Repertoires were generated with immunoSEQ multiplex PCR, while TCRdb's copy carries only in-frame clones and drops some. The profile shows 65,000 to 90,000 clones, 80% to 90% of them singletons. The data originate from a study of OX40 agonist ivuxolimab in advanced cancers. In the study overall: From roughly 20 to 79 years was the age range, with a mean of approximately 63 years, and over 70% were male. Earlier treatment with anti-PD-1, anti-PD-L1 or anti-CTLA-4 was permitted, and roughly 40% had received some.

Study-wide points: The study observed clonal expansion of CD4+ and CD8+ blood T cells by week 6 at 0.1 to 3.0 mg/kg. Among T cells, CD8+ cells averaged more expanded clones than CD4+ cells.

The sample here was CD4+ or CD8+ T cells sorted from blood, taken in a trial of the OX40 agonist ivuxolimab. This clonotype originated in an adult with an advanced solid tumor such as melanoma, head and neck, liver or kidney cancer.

The CDR3 loop reads CASSRLAVRSYEQYF. The CDR3 DNA reads TGTGCCAGCAGCAGACTAGCGGTTCGCTCCTACGAGCAGTACTTC. The gene calls are TRBV6-6 and TRBJ2-7; 9 bases agree with TRBD2. The CDR3 totals 15 residues. Trimming removed 6 bases from V and 0 bases from J; junction bases left unmatched: 6. CDR1 and CDR2 (germline): MNHNY, SVGAGI (reference sequence).